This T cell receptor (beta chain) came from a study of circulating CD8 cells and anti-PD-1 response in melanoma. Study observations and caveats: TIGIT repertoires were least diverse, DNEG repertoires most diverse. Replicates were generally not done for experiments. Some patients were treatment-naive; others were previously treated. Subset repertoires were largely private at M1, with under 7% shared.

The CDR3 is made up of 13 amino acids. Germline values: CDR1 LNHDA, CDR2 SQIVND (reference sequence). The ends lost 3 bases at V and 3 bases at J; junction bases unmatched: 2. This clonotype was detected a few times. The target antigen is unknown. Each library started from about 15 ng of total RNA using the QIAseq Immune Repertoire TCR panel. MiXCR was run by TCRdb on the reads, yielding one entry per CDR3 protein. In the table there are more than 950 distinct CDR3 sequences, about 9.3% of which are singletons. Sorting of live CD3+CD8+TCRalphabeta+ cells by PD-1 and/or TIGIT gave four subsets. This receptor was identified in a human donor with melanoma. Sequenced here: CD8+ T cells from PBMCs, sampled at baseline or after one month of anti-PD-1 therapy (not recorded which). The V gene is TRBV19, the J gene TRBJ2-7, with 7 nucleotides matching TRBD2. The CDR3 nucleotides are TGTGCCAGTAGTATCCGGGGGGACTACGAGCAGTACTTC. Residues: CASSIRGDYEQYF.